The 3 T cell receptor beta chains below all came from one sample that was sequenced in a study of blood T cell repertoires in COVID-19 (dated by TCRdb to the early 2020s). The method was the immunoSEQ multiplex PCR assay. Imported from immuneACCESS, the table was reduced by TCRdb to in-frame sequences with V and J called. These copies leave out some clones; in studies compared against another copy, an unresolved V gene accounts for under half, and the cause of the remainder is not known. Within this sample are 120,000 or so clones, with 78% of them counted one time only. The top ten hold about 2% of the sample. The sequenced material came from peripheral blood. The receptors here all came from an older man with acute or convalescent COVID-19.

J is TRBJ2-4 and V is TRBV6-2 or TRBV6-3, with TRBD2 matching over 8 bases. Germline-derived CDR1 and CDR2 are MNHEY and SVGEGT. The CDR3 contains 15 residues. V was clipped by 5 bases and J by 7 bases; unmatched bases: 10. CDR3 region: CASSIPGGAGNIQYF. DNA of the CDR3: TGTGCCAGCAGTATCCCCGGGGGGGCCGGCAACATTCAGTACTTC.

The gene calls are TRBV15 and TRBJ2-5; no definite D call. V was clipped by 5 bases and J by 1 base, with 8 bases between them. This CDR3 is built from 13 residues. Germline values: CDR1 LNHNV, CDR2 YYDKDF (reference sequence). CDR3 amino acids: CATSLDFQETQYF. Written as DNA, the CDR3 is TGTGCCACCAGCCTAGATTTCCAAGAGACCCAGTACTTC. The full variable domain, completed using reference TRBV15 and TRBJ2-5, is DAMVIQNPRYQVTQFGKPVTLSCSQTLNHNVMYWYQQKSSQAPKLLFHYYDKDFNNEADTPDNFQSRRPNTSFCFLDIRSPGLGDTAMYLCATSLDFQETQYFGPGTRLLVL.

This clone was observed once. The V gene is TRBV19, the J gene TRBJ1-5; perhaps TRBD1 as D (6 bases). The CDR3 is 17 amino acids. Germline-derived CDR1 and CDR2 are LNHDA and SQIVND (reference sequence). Deletions cut 6 bases from V and 3 bases from J, with 21 bases between. CDR3 DNA sequence: TGTGCCAGTAGGCCGGTGGGAGCGGACAGTCTCAATCAGCCCCAGCATTTT. It is translated as CASRPVGADSLNQPQHF.